One sample yielded the 21 T cell receptor beta chains listed below, sequenced in a study of technical replicates of blood from several donors (dated by TCRdb to about 2017). Library method: the immunoSEQ multiplex PCR assay. The clones in this table, taken by TCRdb from immuneACCESS, are in-frame only. Not every clone is retained; where verified, under half of the shortfall comes from an unresolved V gene, and the cause of the rest is unknown. Here the sample has approximately 65,000 clones; more than 85% occur a single time. Of the sample, roughly 5% falls within the top ten clones. Sequenced input: PBMCs. The receptors shown here come from a human donor in good health. Some clones in this sample may be carry-over from other donors' samples.

V usage is TRBV4-3 and J usage is TRBJ2-3; D may be TRBD2 (6 bases). Germline assignment: CDR1 LGHNA and CDR2 YSLEER. V lost 1 base and J lost 2, with 16 bases in between. This CDR3 has 17 amino acids. CDR3 amino acids: CASSQAYGGIITDTQYF. Written as DNA, the CDR3 is TGCGCCAGCAGCCAAGCCTACGGCGGGATAATCACAGATACGCAGTATTTT.

The J gene is TRBJ1-1, the V gene TRBV23-1, with D possibly being TRBD1 (6 bases). TRBV23-1 is filed as an ORF, its function uncertain. The V end was cut by 0 bases, the J end by 1 base, with 18 bases between. The CDR3 spans 18 residues. CDR3 loop: CASSQSYDSRGGNTEAFF. CDR3 sequence (DNA): TGCGCCAGCAGTCAATCGTATGACTCCCGAGGGGGGAACACTGAAGCTTTCTTT.

The rearrangement links TRBV19 to TRBJ2-5; D remains ambiguous. The V gene's germline CDR1 is LNHDA and CDR2 SQIVND (reference sequence). Deletions cut 6 bases from V and 5 bases from J, with 13 bases between. The CDR3 is made up of 13 amino acids. The CDR3 region is CASSHLHGETQYF. CDR3 bases: TGTGCCAGTAGCCACCTCCACGGTGAGACCCAGTACTTC.

The rearrangement links TRBV29-1 to TRBJ2-1, with 8 bases aligning to TRBD2. The CDR3 is 11 amino acids. Germline V CDR1 and CDR2: SQVTM, ANQGSEA. J lost 10 bases, V lost 4 bases, and 3 bases had no gene match. CDR3 in DNA: TGCAGCGTTGGACGGGGGGGCGAGCAGTTCTTC. It is translated as CSVGRGGEQFF.

This chain uses TRBV9 with TRBJ2-6; 7 bases are shared with TRBD1. The CDR3 runs to 17 residues. V lost 3 bases to trimming and J lost 2 bases; unmatched junction nucleotides: 8. Germline values: CDR1 SGDLS, CDR2 YYNGEE. The CDR3 DNA reads TGTGCCAGCAGCGGCTACAGGGGAAGGACTGGGGCCAACGTCCTGACTTTC. It specifies CASSGYRGRTGANVLTF.

This clone was observed a handful of times. The chain joins TRBV7-2 to TRBJ1-2, with D maybe TRBD1 (5 bases). V was clipped by 2 bases and J by 6 bases, with 10 bases between them. The germline CDR1 and CDR2 sequences are SGHTA and FQGNSA. The CDR3 has 13 residues. CDR3 sequence (DNA): TGTGCCAGCAGCTTACAGGGAAGACATGGCTACACCTTC. Residues: CASSLQGRHGYTF. The full variable domain, with the rest looked up from reference TRBV7-2 and TRBJ1-2, is GAGVSQSPSNKVTEKGKDVELRCDPISGHTALYWYRQSLGQGLEFLIYFQGNSAPDKSGLPSDRFSAERTGGSVSTLTIQRTQQEDSAVYLCASSLQGRHGYTFGSGTRLTVV.

The genes are TRBV6-1 and TRBJ2-7; D might be TRBD1 (5 bases). The germline V gene has CDR1 MNHNS and CDR2 SASEGT. The ends were cut back, 6 bases at V and 4 bases at J, with 13 bases in the middle. CDR3 length equals 13 residues. In nucleotides, the CDR3 is TGTGCCAGCAGGCCACAGGCACAGTACGAGCAGTACTTC. Translation: CASRPQAQYEQYF.

CDR3 region: CASSGDRGTNEKLFF. The DNA of the CDR3 is TGTGCCAGCAGCGGCGACAGGGGGACTAATGAAAAACTGTTTTTT. The chain links TRBV9 to TRBJ1-4; the match to TRBD1 covers 9 bases. In germline, CDR1 is SGDLS, CDR2 YYNGEE. The CDR3 totals 15 residues. The V and J ends lost 3 bases and 2 bases, in that order; junction bases with no gene match: 2.

The chain uses TRBV5-6 and TRBJ2-5; 12 positions match TRBD2. In germline, CDR1 is SGHDT, CDR2 YYEEEE. CDR3 length equals 17 residues. J gave up 1 base and V 0 bases, and 4 bases lay outside the gene matches. The DNA of the CDR3 is TGTGCCAGCAGCTTGGGCTCTAGCGGGAGGGCCCAAGAGACCCAGTACTTC. It yields the protein CASSLGSSGRAQETQYF.

V is TRBV13 and J is TRBJ2-3; D uncertain. The length of the CDR3 is 15 residues. The germline gives CDR1 PRHDT, CDR2 FYEKMQ (reference sequence). V dropped 1 base and J dropped 0 bases, with 8 bases sitting between them. The CDR3, as DNA: TGTGCCAGCAGCTTAGTATCCAGAAGCACAGATACGCAGTATTTT. Encoded protein: CASSLVSRSTDTQYF.

CDR3 region: CASSLGESEAFF. The CDR3, as DNA: TGTGCCAGCAGCTTGGGGGAGAGCGAAGCTTTCTTT. The rearrangement joins TRBV5-4 to TRBJ1-1; no clear D. The CDR3 runs to 12 residues. CDR1 is SGHNT and CDR2 is YYREEE in the germline V gene (reference sequence). The V gene lost 0 bases and the J gene lost 8 bases, with 8 bases spanning the gap. Full variable domain (remainder filled in from reference TRBV5-4 and TRBJ1-1): ETGVTQSPTHLIKTRGQQVTLRCSSQSGHNTVSWYQQALGQGPQFIFQYYREEENGRGNFPPRFSGLQFPNYSSELNVNALELDDSALYLCASSLGESEAFFGQGTRLTVV.

The chain carries TRBV7-2 and TRBJ2-7; D perhaps matches TRBD2 (7 bases). This CDR3 contains 13 residues. The germline gives CDR1 SGHTA, CDR2 FQGNSA. Trimming took 3 bases from V and 7 from J, leaving 13 bases between them. CDR3 coding DNA: TGTGCCAGCAGCTTTGAGGGAGGGGGGGAGCAGTACTTC. Amino acids: CASSFEGGGEQYF.

The chain couples TRBV6-5 to TRBJ2-7, with 11 bases that match TRBD2. Per the germline V gene, CDR1 is MNHEY and CDR2 is SVGAGI. V dropped 4 bases and J dropped 4; count of bases not matched to a gene: 6. This CDR3 is built from 15 residues. The DNA of the CDR3 is TGTGCCAGCAGTTTCACTAGCGGGAGTTCGTACGAGCAGTACTTC. Amino acid sequence: CASSFTSGSSYEQYF.

This clone was counted a few times. The chain is built from TRBV4-3 and TRBJ1-6, with D perhaps TRBD1 (6 bases). V was shortened by 3 bases and J by 7 bases, with 13 bases between the two germline ends. CDR3 length equals 15 residues. CDR1 and CDR2 from the germline V gene are LGHNA and YSLEER. In nucleotides, the CDR3 is TGCGCCAGCAGCCAGTCACAGGGCCGGAATTCACCCCTCCACTTT. Translated, it gives CASSQSQGRNSPLHF.

V gene TRBV30 combines with J gene TRBJ1-5; the match to TRBD1 covers 11 bases. The length of the CDR3 is 15 residues. Germline V lookup: CDR1 GTSNPN, CDR2 SVGIG (reference sequence). V shed 3 bases, J shed 4 bases, and the junction held 5 bases outside the gene matches. CDR3 nucleotides: TGTGCCTGGAGCCGGGACAGGGGGTCGAATCAGCCCCAGCATTTT. Translating it yields CAWSRDRGSNQPQHF.

The J gene is TRBJ1-2, the V gene TRBV7-8, with D tentatively TRBD1 (5 bases). This CDR3 contains 14 residues. The germline gives CDR1 SGHVS, CDR2 FQNEAQ. V dropped 7 bases and J dropped 3 bases, with 15 bases sitting between them. CDR3 sequence (DNA): TGTGCCAGCAACCGGCGAGGGGAGGACTATGGCTACACCTTC. It translates to CASNRRGEDYGYTF.

The chain has TRBV9 and TRBJ2-5; 9 nucleotides align to TRBD2. Germline loops: CDR1 SGDLS, CDR2 YYNGEE. The CDR3 length is 17 residues. V lost 0 bases and J lost 2; bases outside the gene matches: 8. As DNA, the CDR3 is TGTGCCAGCAGCGTAGGTCGGAGCGGGAGGTCACAAGAGACCCAGTACTTC. It yields the protein CASSVGRSGRSQETQYF.

The chain links TRBV7-2 to TRBJ1-1; D is perhaps TRBD1 (5 bases). This CDR3 spans 15 amino acids. Trimming shortened V by 3 bases and J by 4 bases, and 15 bases separated the two germline ends. CDR1 is SGHTA, CDR2 FQGNSA, per germline. Here the CDR3 reads CASSFSGNIGTEAFF. CDR3 DNA sequence: TGTGCCAGCAGCTTCTCAGGGAATATAGGCACTGAAGCTTTCTTT. Looking up the rest from reference TRBV7-2 and TRBJ1-1 gives the full variable domain: GAGVSQSPSNKVTEKGKDVELRCDPISGHTALYWYRQSLGQGLEFLIYFQGNSAPDKSGLPSDRFSAERTGGSVSTLTIQRTQQEDSAVYLCASSFSGNIGTEAFFGQGTRLTVV.

The chain carries TRBV6-6 and TRBJ1-6; TRBD1 aligns across 8 bases. V lost 7 bases and J lost 7; bases outside the gene matches: 3. The CDR3 totals 13 residues. Germline CDR1 is MNHNY and CDR2 is SVGAGI (reference sequence). The CDR3 nucleotides are TGTGCCAGCACTGACAGGGGAAATTCACCCCTCCACTTT. It specifies CASTDRGNSPLHF.

This rearrangement joins TRBV2 to TRBJ1-2, with a weak D call TRBD1 (5 bases). CDR1 and CDR2 from the germline V gene are SNHLY and FYNNEI. The CDR3 sequence is 13 residues long. Trimming pared 8 bases from V and 12 bases from J, leaving 22 bases between. CDR3 DNA: TGTGCCAGCCAGACCGGTTCTTTAGGGGTGGACACCTTC. The encoded protein is CASQTGSLGVDTF.

The CDR3 DNA sequence: TGTGCCAGCAGTGAAGGCGTGCTAGGCGGCACTGAAGCTTTCTTT. Protein sequence: CASSEGVLGGTEAFF. V usage is TRBV25-1 and J usage is TRBJ1-1; D remains ambiguous. CDR1 and CDR2 (germline): MGHDK, SYGVNS. With 2 bases removed from V and 4 bases from J, the gap between germline ends came to 14 bases. The CDR3 length is 15 residues.